This record concerns one T cell receptor beta chain sequence. The PCR had 60 Vbeta and 13 Jbeta primers. Assay used: immunoSEQ multiplex PCR; TCRdb lists only in-frame clones, some missing. The sample carries hundreds of thousands of clones, about 90% recorded once. The entry originates in a study of cytomegalovirus exposure and HLA in healthy donors. The CDR3 runs 14 residues. The germline V gene encodes CDR1 MNHNY and CDR2 SVGAGI (reference sequence). V was pared by 6 bases and J by 4 bases, with 2 bases of the junction left unmatched. The sample taken for sequencing was PBMCs. V and J are TRBV6-6 and TRBJ1-6; 8 bases are shared with TRBD1. This TCR was sampled from a woman younger than 35 in good health and CMV-seronegative. In nucleotides, the CDR3 is TGTGCCAGCAGCAGACAGGGGTATAATTCACCCCTCCACTTT. Amino acids: CASSRQGYNSPLHF.